This TCR beta chain came from a study of shared clonotypes between healthy human individuals. Assay used: immunoSEQ multiplex PCR; TCRdb lists only in-frame clones, some missing. The repertoire includes some 500,000 clones, roughly 95% of them detected once, and 0.05% to 0.07% sits in the top ten. There are 15 residues in the CDR3. CDR1 and CDR2 from the germline V gene are GTSNPN and SVGIG (reference sequence). The TCR was taken from a woman aged 25 to 39 in good health. The V gene is TRBV30, the J gene TRBJ2-1; 7 bases match TRBD2. Sample: naive CD4+ T cells sorted from blood. The subset is: CD45RA+ positively selected. The CDR3 DNA sequence: TGTGCGGGCGCGGGAGTCTCGGGAGCCCTCAATGAGCAGTTCTTC. Protein sequence: CAGAGVSGALNEQFF.